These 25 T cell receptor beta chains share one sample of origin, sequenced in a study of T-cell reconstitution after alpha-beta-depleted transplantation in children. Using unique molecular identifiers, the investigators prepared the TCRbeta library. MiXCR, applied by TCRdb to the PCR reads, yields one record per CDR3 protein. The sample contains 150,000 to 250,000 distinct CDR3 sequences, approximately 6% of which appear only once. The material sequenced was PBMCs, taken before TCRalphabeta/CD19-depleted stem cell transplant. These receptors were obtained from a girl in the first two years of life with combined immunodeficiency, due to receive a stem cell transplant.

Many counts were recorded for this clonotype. CDR3 residues: CSARDGAGADQPQHF. The CDR3 coding sequence is TGCAGTGCTAGAGATGGGGCAGGGGCAGATCAGCCCCAGCATTTT. The rearrangement uses TRBV20-1 and TRBJ1-5; D possibly corresponds to TRBD1 (6 bases). This CDR3 spans 15 amino acids. The V end lost 0 bases, the J end lost 5 bases, and 14 bases lay between the germline ends. Per germline, CDR1 DFQATT and CDR2 SNEGSKA (reference sequence).

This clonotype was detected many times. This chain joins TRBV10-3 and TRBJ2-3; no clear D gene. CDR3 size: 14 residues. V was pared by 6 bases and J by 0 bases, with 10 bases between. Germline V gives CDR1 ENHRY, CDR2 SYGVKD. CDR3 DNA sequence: TGTGCCATCAGCCCGACATGGAGCACAGATACGCAGTATTTT. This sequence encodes CAISPTWSTDTQYF.

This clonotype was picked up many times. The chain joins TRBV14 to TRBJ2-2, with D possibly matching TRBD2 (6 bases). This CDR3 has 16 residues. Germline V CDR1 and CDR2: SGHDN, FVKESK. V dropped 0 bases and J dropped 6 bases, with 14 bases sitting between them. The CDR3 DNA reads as TGTGCCAGCAGCCAAGACCCCCGGGGGTGGGCCGGGGAGCTGTTTTTT. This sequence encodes CASSQDPRGWAGELFF. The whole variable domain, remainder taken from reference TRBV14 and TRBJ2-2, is EAGVTQFPSHSVIEKGQTVTLRCDPISGHDNLYWYRRVMGKEIKFLLHFVKESKQDESGMPNNRFLAERTGGTYSTLKVQPAELEDSGVYFCASSQDPRGWAGELFFGEGSRLTVL.

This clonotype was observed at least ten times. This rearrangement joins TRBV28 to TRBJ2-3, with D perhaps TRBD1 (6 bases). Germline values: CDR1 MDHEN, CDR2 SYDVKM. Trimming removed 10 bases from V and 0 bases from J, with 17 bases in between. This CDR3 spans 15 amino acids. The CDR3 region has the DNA TGTGCCACTCTGGACAGCTACTTTAGCACAGATACGCAGTATTTT. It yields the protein CATLDSYFSTDTQYF.

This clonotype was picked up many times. The CDR3 DNA reads TGTGCCAGCAGCTGGGACACCCCGGGGACCGGGGAGCTGTTTTTT. Protein product: CASSWDTPGTGELFF. This rearrangement joins TRBV5-5 to TRBJ2-2; D might be TRBD1 (6 bases). Looked up from germline, CDR1 is SGHKS and CDR2 is YYEKEE (reference sequence). Trimming cost V 3 bases and J 5 bases, with 14 bases left between them. The CDR3 consists of 15 residues.

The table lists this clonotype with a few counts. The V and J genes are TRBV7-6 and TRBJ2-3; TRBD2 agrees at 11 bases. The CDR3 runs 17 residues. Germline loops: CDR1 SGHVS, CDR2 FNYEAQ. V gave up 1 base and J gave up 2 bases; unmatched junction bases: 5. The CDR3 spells CASSLEGLAATTDTQYF. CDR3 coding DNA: TGTGCCAGCAGCTTAGAGGGACTAGCGGCCACCACAGATACGCAGTATTTT.

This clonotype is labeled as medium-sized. CDR3 region: CASSLGWTGRQETQYF. CDR3 bases: TGTGCCAGCAGCTTAGGGTGGACAGGAAGACAAGAGACCCAGTACTTC. The chain is built from TRBV7-2 and TRBJ2-5, with 7 bases identical to TRBD1. The length of the CDR3 is 16 residues. V shed 1 base and J 2 bases; nucleotides not matched to a gene: 7. Germline V gives CDR1 SGHTA, CDR2 FQGNSA.

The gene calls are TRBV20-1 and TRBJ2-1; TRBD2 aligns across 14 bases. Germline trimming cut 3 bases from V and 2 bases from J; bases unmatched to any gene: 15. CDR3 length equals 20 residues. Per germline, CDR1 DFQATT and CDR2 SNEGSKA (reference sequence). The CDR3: CSARVNPGLAGVGTYNEQFF. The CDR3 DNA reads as TGCAGTGCTAGGGTAAACCCGGGACTAGCGGGAGTGGGTACCTACAATGAGCAGTTCTTC.

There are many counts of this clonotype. Here the CDR3 reads CASRGRVRETQYF. DNA of the CDR3: TGTGCCAGCAGGGGCAGGGTTAGGGAGACCCAGTACTTC. V usage is TRBV25-1 and J usage is TRBJ2-5, with D maybe TRBD1 (5 bases). This CDR3 spans 13 amino acids. The germline CDR1 and CDR2 sequences are MGHDK and SYGVNS. Trimming left V 6 bases short and J 5 bases short, with 13 bases between.

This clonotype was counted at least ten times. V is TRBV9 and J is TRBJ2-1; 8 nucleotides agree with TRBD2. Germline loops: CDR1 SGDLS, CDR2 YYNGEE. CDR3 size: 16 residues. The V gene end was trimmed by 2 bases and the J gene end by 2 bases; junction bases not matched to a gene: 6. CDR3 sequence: CASSVIAGLAYNEQFF. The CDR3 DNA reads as TGTGCCAGCAGCGTCATAGCGGGACTAGCCTACAATGAGCAGTTCTTC.

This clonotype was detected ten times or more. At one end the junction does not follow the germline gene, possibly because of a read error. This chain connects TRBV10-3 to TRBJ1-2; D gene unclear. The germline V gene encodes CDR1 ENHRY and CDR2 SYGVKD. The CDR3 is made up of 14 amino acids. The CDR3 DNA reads TGTGCCATCAATGAGGTCCCCACTAACTATGGCTACACCTTC. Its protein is CAINEVPTNYGYTF.

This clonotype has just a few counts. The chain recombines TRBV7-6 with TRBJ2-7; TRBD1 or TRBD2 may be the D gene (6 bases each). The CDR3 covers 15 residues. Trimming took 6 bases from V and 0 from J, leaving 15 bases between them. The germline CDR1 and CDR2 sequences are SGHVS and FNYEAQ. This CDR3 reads CASSSQPGASYEQYF. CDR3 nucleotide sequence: TGTGCCAGCAGTTCGCAACCGGGGGCCTCCTACGAGCAGTACTTC.

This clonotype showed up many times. This CDR3 is CASSLKEAGNTIYF. The CDR3 DNA reads as TGTGCCAGCAGTTTGAAGGAGGCCGGAAACACCATATATTTT. This chain connects TRBV12-3 or TRBV12-4 to TRBJ1-3; D is unresolved. Between the trimmed V and J ends, which lost 3 bases and 4 bases, there was a span of 10 bases. The CDR3 runs to 14 residues.

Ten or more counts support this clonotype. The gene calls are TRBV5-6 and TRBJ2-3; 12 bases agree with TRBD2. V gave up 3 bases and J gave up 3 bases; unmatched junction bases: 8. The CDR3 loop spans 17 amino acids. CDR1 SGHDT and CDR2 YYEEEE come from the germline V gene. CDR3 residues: CASSWGLAGGRTDTQYF. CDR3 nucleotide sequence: TGTGCCAGCAGCTGGGGCCTAGCGGGGGGGAGAACAGATACGCAGTATTTT.

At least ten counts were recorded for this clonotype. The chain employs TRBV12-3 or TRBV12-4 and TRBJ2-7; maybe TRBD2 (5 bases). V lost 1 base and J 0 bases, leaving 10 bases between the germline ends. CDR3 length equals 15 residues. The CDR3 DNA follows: TGTGCCAGCAGTTTAGGAGCGGTTAGCTCCTACGAGCAGTACTTC. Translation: CASSLGAVSSYEQYF.

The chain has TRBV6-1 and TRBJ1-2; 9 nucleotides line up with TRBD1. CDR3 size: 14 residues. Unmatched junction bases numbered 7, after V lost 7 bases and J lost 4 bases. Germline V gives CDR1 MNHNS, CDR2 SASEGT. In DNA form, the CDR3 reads TGTGCCAGCACCAGGACAGGGGAAGCCTATGGCTACACCTTC. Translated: CASTRTGEAYGYTF.

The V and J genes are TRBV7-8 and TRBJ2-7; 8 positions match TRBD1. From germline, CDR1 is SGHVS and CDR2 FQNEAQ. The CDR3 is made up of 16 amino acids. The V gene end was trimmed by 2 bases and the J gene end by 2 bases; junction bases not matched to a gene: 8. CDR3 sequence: CASSLHEGTGPYEQYF. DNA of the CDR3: TGTGCCAGCAGCTTACACGAAGGGACAGGACCCTACGAGCAGTACTTC.

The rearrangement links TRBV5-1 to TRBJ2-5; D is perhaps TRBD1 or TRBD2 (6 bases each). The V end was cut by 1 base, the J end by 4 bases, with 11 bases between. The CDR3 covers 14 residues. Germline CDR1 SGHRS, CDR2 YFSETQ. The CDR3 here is CASSLLGGLETQYF. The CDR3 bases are TGCGCCAGCAGCTTGCTGGGGGGCCTAGAGACCCAGTACTTC.

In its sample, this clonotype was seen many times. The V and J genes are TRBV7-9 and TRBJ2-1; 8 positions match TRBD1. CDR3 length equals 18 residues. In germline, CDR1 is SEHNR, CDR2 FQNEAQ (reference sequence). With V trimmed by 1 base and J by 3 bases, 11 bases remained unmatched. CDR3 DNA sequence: TGTGCCAGCAGCTTAGGGTCTCTGGACAGGGTTCTCTACAATGAGCAGTTCTTC. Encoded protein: CASSLGSLDRVLYNEQFF. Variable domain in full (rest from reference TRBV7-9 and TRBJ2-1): DTGVSQNPRHKITKRGQNVTFRCDPISEHNRLYWYRQTLGQGPEFLTYFQNEAQLEKSRLLSDRFSAERPKGSFSTLEIQRTEQGDSAMYLCASSLGSLDRVLYNEQFFGPGTRLTVL.

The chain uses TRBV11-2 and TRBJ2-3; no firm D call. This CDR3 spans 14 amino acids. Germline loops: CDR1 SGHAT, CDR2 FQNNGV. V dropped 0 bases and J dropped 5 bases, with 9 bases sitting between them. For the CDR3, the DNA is TGTGCCAGCAGCTTAGAATGGCCAGAAGATACGCAGTATTTT. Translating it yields CASSLEWPEDTQYF.

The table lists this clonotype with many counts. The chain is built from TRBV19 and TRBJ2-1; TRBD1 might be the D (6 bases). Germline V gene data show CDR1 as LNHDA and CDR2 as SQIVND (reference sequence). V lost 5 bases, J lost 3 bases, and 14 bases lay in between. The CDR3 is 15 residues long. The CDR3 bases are TGTGCCAGTAGTTCCGGACAGTTCGGCTACAATGAGCAGTTCTTC. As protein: CASSSGQFGYNEQFF. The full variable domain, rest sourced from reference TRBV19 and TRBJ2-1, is DGGITQSPKYLFRKEGQNVTLSCEQNLNHDAMYWYRQDPGQGLRLIYYSQIVNDFQKGDIAEGYSVSREKKESFPLTVTSAQKNPTAFYLCASSSGQFGYNEQFFGPGTRLTVL.

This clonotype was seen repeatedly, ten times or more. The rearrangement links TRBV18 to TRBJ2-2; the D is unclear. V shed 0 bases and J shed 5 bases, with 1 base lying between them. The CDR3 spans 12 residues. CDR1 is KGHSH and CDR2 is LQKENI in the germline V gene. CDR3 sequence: CASSPPTGELFF. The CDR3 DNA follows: TGTGCCAGCTCACCACCGACCGGGGAGCTGTTTTTT.

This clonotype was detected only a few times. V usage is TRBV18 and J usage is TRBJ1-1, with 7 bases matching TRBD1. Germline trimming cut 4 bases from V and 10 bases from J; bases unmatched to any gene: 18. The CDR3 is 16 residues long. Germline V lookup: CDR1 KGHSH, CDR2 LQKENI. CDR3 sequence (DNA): TGTGCCAGCTCACTCGTCCCGACAGGGCAAGAAGATGTAGCTTTCTTT. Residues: CASSLVPTGQEDVAFF.

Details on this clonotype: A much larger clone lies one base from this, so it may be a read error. CDR3 region: CASSLDAGVNKQFF. CDR3 in DNA: TGTGCCAGCAGCTTGGACGCAGGGGTGAATAAGCAGTTCTTC. The genes are TRBV5-6 and TRBJ2-1, with TRBD1 as a possible D gene (6 bases). The germline V gene has CDR1 SGHDT and CDR2 YYEEEE. The germline V and J ends were trimmed by 0 bases and 11 bases, with 15 bases remaining between them. The CDR3 spans 14 residues. Full variable domain (rest looked up from reference TRBV5-6 and TRBJ2-1): DAGVTQSPTHLIKTRGQQVTLRCSPKSGHDTVSWYQQALGQGPQFIFQYYEEEERQRGNFPDRFSGHQFPNYSSELNVNALLLGDSALYLCASSLDAGVNKQFFGPGTRLTVL.

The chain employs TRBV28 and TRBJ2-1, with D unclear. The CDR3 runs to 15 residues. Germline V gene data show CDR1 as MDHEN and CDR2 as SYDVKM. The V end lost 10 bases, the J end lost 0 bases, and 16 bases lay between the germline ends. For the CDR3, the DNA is TGTGCCATGGGCCCTACGACGAGCTCCTACAATGAGCAGTTCTTC. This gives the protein CAMGPTTSSYNEQFF.